The clone carrying this T cell receptor (beta chain) was observed a single time. The data belong to a study of T cell changes during pregnancy in multiple sclerosis. The assay was immunoSEQ multiplex PCR, and TCRdb's table has in-frame clones only and misses some. Altogether around 70,000 clones are present, about 92% being singletons, with the ten largest covering over 2%. Per the germline V gene, CDR1 is SGHDT and CDR2 is YYEEEE. V was clipped by 0 bases and J by 8 bases, with 14 bases between them. The CDR3 has 14 residues. The V gene is TRBV5-6, the J gene TRBJ1-1, with D tentatively TRBD1 (6 bases). The sample in question was peripheral blood, obtained in the second trimester of pregnancy. This sequence originates from a female donor in good health, enrolled as a control in a pregnancy study. CDR3 loop: CASSLEGVSLEAFF. In DNA form, the CDR3 reads TGTGCCAGCAGCTTGGAGGGGGTTAGCTTAGAAGCTTTCTTT.